The T cell receptor beta chain under discussion was sequenced for a study of blood T cell repertoires in COVID-19. Overall study: Samples representing acute and convalescent COVID-19 were sourced from the United States, Italy and Spain.

From germline, CDR1 is SGDLS and CDR2 YYNGEE. The CDR3 totals 14 residues. With V trimmed by 3 bases and J by 10 bases, 5 bases remained unmatched. In the original workflow: Estimation of nucleated cell counts was performed using reference gene primer amplification. Profiling relied on immunoSEQ multiplex PCR, and the TCRdb table lists in-frame clones only, not all of them. The V and J calls and clone size were taken over from that table, and D and trimming were inferred from the DNA. The sample records around 170,000 clones, 74% being singletons. This clonotype originated in a woman at least 80 years old with acute or convalescent COVID-19. Sample: peripheral blood. The chain uses TRBV9 and TRBJ1-6; 9 bases line up with TRBD1. The CDR3 DNA follows: TGTGCCAGCAGCGAGACAGGGGGGAGATCACCCCTCCACTTT. Its protein is CASSETGGRSPLHF.